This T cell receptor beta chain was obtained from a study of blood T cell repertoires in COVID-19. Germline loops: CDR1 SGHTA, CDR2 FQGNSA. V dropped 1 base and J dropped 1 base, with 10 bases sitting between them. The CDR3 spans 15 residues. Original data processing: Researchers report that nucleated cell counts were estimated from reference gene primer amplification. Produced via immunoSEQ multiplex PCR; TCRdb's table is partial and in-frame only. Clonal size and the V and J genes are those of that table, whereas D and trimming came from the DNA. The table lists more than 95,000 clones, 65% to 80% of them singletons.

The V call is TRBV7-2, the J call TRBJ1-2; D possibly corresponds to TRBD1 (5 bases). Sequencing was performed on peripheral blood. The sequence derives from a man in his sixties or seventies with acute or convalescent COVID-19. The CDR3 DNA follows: TGTGCCAGCAGCTTAGGCGGGACGGGTAACTATGGCTACACCTTC. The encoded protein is CASSLGGTGNYGYTF. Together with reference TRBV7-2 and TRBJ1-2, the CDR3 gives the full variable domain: GAGVSQSPSNKVTEKGKDVELRCDPISGHTALYWYRQSLGQGLEFLIYFQGNSAPDKSGLPSDRFSAERTGGSVSTLTIQRTQQEDSAVYLCASSLGGTGNYGYTFGSGTRLTVV.